The TCR beta chain under discussion was sequenced for a study of cytomegalovirus exposure and HLA in healthy donors. Broader study findings: Associated with cytomegalovirus, according to the listing, were 150 to 200 TCR beta chains. In an earlier analysis, most TCR beta V segments were productive about 87% or about 30% of the time. It was assumed in the presence/absence analyses that sequencing depth was roughly uniform across donors. There was a cluster of highly shared sequence variants that was likely a sequencing artifact.

Germline V gene sequence: CDR1 LNHDA, CDR2 SQIVND (reference sequence). CDR3 size: 15 residues. Trimming stripped 2 bases from V and 2 bases from J, with 12 bases between. Primers for the PCR totalled 60 Vbeta and 13 Jbeta. Clones were read by immunoSEQ multiplex PCR, and TCRdb kept only the in-frame ones, dropping some. The sample contains under 200,000 clones, 68% of which appear only once. Points on this clone: Its matching antigen is unknown.

V and J are TRBV19 and TRBJ1-1; D is uncertain. The sequence was obtained from a man aged 50-60 years in good health and CMV-seronegative. The sequenced sample was PBMCs. In DNA, the CDR3 is TGTGCCAGTAGTATACTCAACTCGCCCAACACTGAAGCTTTCTTT. Its translation: CASSILNSPNTEAFF.